Listed below are T cell receptor beta chains from one sample, sequenced in a study of vaccination and CD4 T cells after COVID-19. TCRdb re-called the PCR reads with MiXCR, one entry per CDR3 protein. The sample carries 10,000 to 12,000 distinct CDR3 sequences, just under 75% recorded once. Which antigens these TCRs recognize remains unknown. Specimen: CD4+ T cells from blood, cultured in vitro. All receptors derive from a human donor who had recovered from COVID-19. Both conserved end residues are part of each CDR3. D genes are given only for firm matches. Only some rows state a clone size, as once, few, many or a class for expanded clones.

clone_size j_call v_call d_call cdr3_nt cdr3_aa
- TRBJ2-7 TRBV29-1 - TGCAGCGTCCTCATAGTATCTATGGGCTTTGACTACGAGCAGTACTTC CSVLIVSMGFDYEQYF
- TRBJ2-3 TRBV20-1 TRBD1 TGCAGTGCTAGAAATCCCGGGACAGGGAACACAGATACGCAGTATTTT CSARNPGTGNTDTQYF
- TRBJ2-2 TRBV20-1 TRBD2 TGCAGTGCTAGAGATAGCGGGAGGGCCACCGGGGAGCTGTTTTTT CSARDSGRATGELFF
- TRBJ1-2 TRBV20-1 - TGCAGTGCCGCCAAACCGGGGGTTGAGCATGGCTACACCTTC CSAAKPGVEHGYTF
- TRBJ2-2 TRBV6-5 - TGTGCCAGCAGTTACTCTAGAGGGGCATACGGGGAGCTGTTTTTT CASSYSRGAYGELFF
- TRBJ2-1 TRBV7-9 - TGTGCCAGCAGCTTAGTGAATGAGCAGTTCTTC CASSLVNEQFF
- TRBJ1-5 TRBV6-2/TRBV6-3 - TGTGCCAGCAGTTACCGGCGCTATAGCAATCAGCCCCAGCATTTT CASSYRRYSNQPQHF
- TRBJ2-1 TRBV6-2/TRBV6-3 - TGTGCCAGCAGCCCAGGTGGCGCGGGACCGGCGCGGTACTACAATGAGCAGTTCTTC CASSPGGAGPARYYNEQFF
- TRBJ1-5 TRBV29-1 TRBD1 TGCAGCGTTGGGACAGGGGATCAGCCCCAGCATTTT CSVGTGDQPQHF
- TRBJ2-2 TRBV6-1 TRBD1 TGTGCCAGCAGTCAACAGGGGCCGCCGAACACCGGGGAGCTGTTTTTT CASSQQGPPNTGELFF
- TRBJ2-2 TRBV20-1 - TGCAGTGCTGGACACGTGAGAGGCACCGGGGAGCTGTTTTTT CSAGHVRGTGELFF
- TRBJ2-1 TRBV5-6 - TGTGCCAGCAGCCTAGTTTCGAATGAGCAGTTCTTC CASSLVSNEQFF
- TRBJ2-3 TRBV7-3 - TGTGCCAGCAGCTTAAGGGGGTTAAGCACAGATACGCAGTATTTT CASSLRGLSTDTQYF
- TRBJ2-2 TRBV6-1 TRBD1 TGTGCCAGCAGGACAGGGGAGGAGACCGGGGAGCTGTTTTTT CASRTGEETGELFF
- TRBJ1-6 TRBV7-3 - TGTGCCAGCAGCGTTGGAAGTAATTCACCCCTCCACTTT CASSVGSNSPLHF
- TRBJ2-7 TRBV27 TRBD2 TGTGCCGGTACGGGGCTAGCGGGAATCTACGAGCAGTGCTTC CAGTGLAGIYEQCF
- TRBJ2-1 TRBV6-1 TRBD1 TGTGCCAGCAGGACAGGGGGCGATGAGCAGTTCTTC CASRTGGDEQFF
large TRBJ2-5 TRBV20-1 - TGCAGTGCGCCGCCCCGTGGGGCTCCGGGGACCCAGTACTTC CSAPPRGAPGTQYF
- TRBJ1-4 TRBV6-1 - TGTGCCAGGGGAGGACGGGGTAATGAAAAACTGTTTTTT CARGGRGNEKLFF
few TRBJ1-5 TRBV28 - TGTGCCAGCAGACTCGGGGGCGGAGGGCAGCCCCAGCATTTT CASRLGGGGQPQHF
- TRBJ2-7 TRBV5-4 TRBD2 TGTGCCAGCAGCTCTATTTGGACTAGCGGGAGTTACGAGCAGTACTTC CASSSIWTSGSYEQYF
few TRBJ1-1 TRBV20-1 - TGCAGTGCAAAGGTTATGAACACTGAAGCTTTCTTT CSAKVMNTEAFF
once TRBJ1-6 TRBV12-3/TRBV12-4 - TGTGCCAGCATCCCGGGCACTTATAATTCACCCCTCCACTTT CASIPGTYNSPLHF
once TRBJ1-3 TRBV7-2 - TGTGCCAGCAGCTTTAGGAGGGAAAACACCATATATTTT CASSFRRENTIYF
once TRBJ1-1 TRBV6-2/TRBV6-3 - TGTGCCAGCAGTAGGGGACTATTGGGAGCTTTCTTT CASSRGLLGAFF
- TRBJ2-5 TRBV15 TRBD1 TGTGCCACCAGCCGAAGGGACAGGGGGGTAGGGGAAAACCAGTACTTC CATSRRDRGVGENQYF
- TRBJ2-1 TRBV7-2 - TGTGCCAGCAGCTCCCGGACTCCCCAGATTGTCAATGAGCAGTTCTTC CASSSRTPQIVNEQFF
- TRBJ1-3 TRBV7-2 - TGTGCCACCGGTGGAACCACCATATATTTT CATGGTTIYF
- TRBJ1-5 TRBV7-2 - TGTGCCAGCAGCTTAGAAGGGGCTGGTAATCAGCCCCAGCATTTT CASSLEGAGNQPQHF